This record covers a single TCR beta chain. The record originates from a study of cytomegalovirus exposure and HLA in healthy donors. Turning to the study itself: Later analysis reported that the 95 to 150 validation repertoires shared the platform of the 500 to 850 first-cohort repertoires.

CDR3 length equals 15 residues. V dropped 3 bases and J dropped 4 bases, with 13 bases sitting between them. CDR1 and CDR2 (germline): MDHEN, SYDVKM. Produced via immunoSEQ multiplex PCR; TCRdb's table is partial and in-frame only. Here the sample spans 120,000 to 150,000 clones, 80% to 90% being singletons. The sample comprised PBMCs. The V call is TRBV28, the J call TRBJ1-5; no clear D gene. The sequence was obtained from a man aged 18 to 30 in good health and CMV-seropositive. In DNA, the CDR3 is TGTGCCAGCAGTTTCGGAGGCCACCTTAATCAGCCCCAGCATTTT. The encoded protein is CASSFGGHLNQPQHF.